This T cell receptor beta chain was captured in a study of T cells expressing NK-cell markers. The CDR3 spans 14 residues. TCRdb reprocessed the 5' RACE reads and keeps a single row for each CDR3 protein, giving no DNA. This repertoire includes roughly 180,000 distinct CDR3 sequences. The TCR sequence derives from a woman between 18 and 70 years old in good health. Sequenced: blood T cells: a sorted CD56 or NKG2C T cell subset, CD4+ or CD8+ T cells, or bulk PBMC T cells (not recorded which). This chain uses TRBV12-3 or TRBV12-4 with TRBJ1-1. The CDR3 loop is CASSPGTTNTEAFF.